This T cell receptor (beta chain) was captured in a study of tumor and adjacent non-tumor tissue in lung cancer. Study-wide background: There were fewer than 15 adenocarcinoma, a couple of squamous cell carcinoma and 1 small cell lung cancer cases.

Points from the study as a whole: Tumor TCR diversity, when higher, was linked to shorter survival.

Per germline, CDR1 SGHDT and CDR2 YYEEEE. The CDR3 is 14 amino acids. RNA was extracted from bulk tissue without any cell sorting. A modified ARM-PCR protocol with three rounds of nested PCR amplified TCRbeta. Each CDR3 protein is one row after TCRdb ran MiXCR on the multiplex PCR reads. The sample has 70,000 to 80,000 distinct CDR3 sequences, just under 75% seen once. A word on this clonotype: Antigen: not known. The junction differs from germline at one of its ends, possibly a read error.

The specimen was lung tumor tissue. The sequence came from a woman aged 40-49 years with non-small cell lung cancer. The chain recombines TRBV5-6 with TRBJ2-7; D is unclear. CDR3 protein: CASSYWQSSYAQYF. Written as DNA, the CDR3 is TGTGCCAGCAGCTACTGGCAAAGCTCCTACGCGCAGTACTTC.